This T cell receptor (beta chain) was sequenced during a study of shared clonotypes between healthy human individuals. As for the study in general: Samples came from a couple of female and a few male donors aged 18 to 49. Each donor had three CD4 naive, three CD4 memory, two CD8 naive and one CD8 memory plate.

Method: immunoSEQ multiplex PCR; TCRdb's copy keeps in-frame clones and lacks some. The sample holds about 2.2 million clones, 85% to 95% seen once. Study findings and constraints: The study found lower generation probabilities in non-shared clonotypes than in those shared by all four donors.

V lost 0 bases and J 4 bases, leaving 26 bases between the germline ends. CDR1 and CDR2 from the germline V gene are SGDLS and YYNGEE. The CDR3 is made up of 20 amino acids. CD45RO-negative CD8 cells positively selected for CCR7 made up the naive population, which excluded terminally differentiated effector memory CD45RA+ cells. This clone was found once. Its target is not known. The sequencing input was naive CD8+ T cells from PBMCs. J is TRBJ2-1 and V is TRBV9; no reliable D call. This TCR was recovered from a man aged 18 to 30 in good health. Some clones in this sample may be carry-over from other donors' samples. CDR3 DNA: TGTGCCAGCAGCGTAGACCGACCCCGCTACGAGTCCGACCTTTACAATGAGCAGTTCTTC. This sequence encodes CASSVDRPRYESDLYNEQFF.